Described below is a single T cell receptor beta chain sequence and its context. The time point was: patch test 2, 6 weeks after DPC sensitization. The treatment denotes: therapeutic diphenylcyclopropenone sensitization with weekly scalp DPC. This entry comes from a study of human T cells and chemical hapten exposure. TCRdb itself ran the RACE reads through MiXCR, one entry per CDR3 protein. Altogether just over 40,000 distinct CDR3 sequences are present, about 3% being singletons, with the ten largest covering 6.7%. The CDR3 spans 12 residues. V was pared by 5 bases and J by 5 bases, with 8 bases between. Germline V gene lookup returns CDR1 SGHTA and CDR2 FQGNSA.

The starting material was whole blood, obtained in connection with sensitization to the hapten diphenylcyclopropenone (DPC). The chain has TRBV7-2 and TRBJ2-3; unclear D gene. The receptor was derived from a middle-aged man with alopecia areata. Some clones in this sample may be carry-over from other donors' samples. This CDR3 is CASSGQRDTQYF. The CDR3 bases are TGTGCCAGCAGCGGGCAGCGAGATACGCAGTATTTT.